This TCR beta chain stems from a study of T cells in localized non-small cell lung cancer. Notes on the study in general: Peak T cell clonality was found in uninvolved adjacent lung, exceeding tumor. Paired adjacent lung recovered a median approximately 57 of the top 100 tumor clones. There was an association of higher blood T cell density with longer overall survival. Sequencing covered just one tumor region, so heterogeneity cannot be ruled out.

Comment on this clone: Antigen: not known.

Germline-derived CDR1 and CDR2 are LNHNV and YYDKDF (reference sequence). This CDR3 region has 15 residues. V shed 3 bases and J 2 bases; nucleotides not matched to a gene: 1. TCRdb's copy holds only in-frame clones and misses some; the assay was immunoSEQ multiplex PCR. Here the sample spans about 11,000 clones, more than 90% being singletons. This TCR came from a male donor at least 60 years old with stage III lung adenocarcinoma. The genes are TRBV15 and TRBJ2-1; 10 bases are a match to TRBD2. The sequences come from peripheral blood, collected before any cancer treatment. The CDR3 nucleotides read TGTGCCACCAGCAGGGGACTAGCGACCTACAATGAGCAGTTCTTC. It yields the protein CATSRGLATYNEQFF.